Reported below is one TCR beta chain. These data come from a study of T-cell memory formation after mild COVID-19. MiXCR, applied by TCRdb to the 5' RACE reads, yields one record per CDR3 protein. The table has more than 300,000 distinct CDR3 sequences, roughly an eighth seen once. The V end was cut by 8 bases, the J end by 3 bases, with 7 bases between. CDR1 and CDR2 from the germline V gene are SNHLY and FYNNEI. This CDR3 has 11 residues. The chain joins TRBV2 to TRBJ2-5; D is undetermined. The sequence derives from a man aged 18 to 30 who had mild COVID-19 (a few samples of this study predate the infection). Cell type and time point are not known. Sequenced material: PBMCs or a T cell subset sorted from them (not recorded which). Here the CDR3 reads CASGPEETQYF. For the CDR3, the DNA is TGTGCCAGCGGTCCAGAAGAGACCCAGTACTTC.